One TCR beta chain is described in this entry. Its antigen is still unknown. The data belong to a study of cytomegalovirus exposure and HLA in healthy donors. Study conclusions and caveats: Later analysis indicated greater clonal expansion among HLA-associated TCR beta chains than among equally common other chains. Reportedly, a later analysis found an Asian-associated ancestry cluster had fewer N-insertions than the approximately 700-donor mean. Most TCR sequences proved rare, with some public TCRs found in many donors.

PCR used 60 Vbeta primers and 13 Jbeta primers. Libraries were prepared by immunoSEQ multiplex PCR; TCRdb keeps only in-frame clonotypes and omits some of them. Counted here are about 150,000 clones, about 71% occurring once; the ten biggest clones make up under 2.5%. What was sequenced was PBMCs. The receptor was derived from an older woman in good health and CMV-seropositive.

The CDR3 sequence is CASSDLDRGYEQYF. The DNA for the CDR3 is TGTGCCAGCAGTGATCTGGACAGGGGCTACGAGCAGTACTTC. The chain uses TRBV25-1 and TRBJ2-7; 9 bases align to TRBD1. This CDR3 is built from 14 residues. V gave up 3 bases and J gave up 3 bases; unmatched junction bases: 3. The germline V gene has CDR1 MGHDK and CDR2 SYGVNS.